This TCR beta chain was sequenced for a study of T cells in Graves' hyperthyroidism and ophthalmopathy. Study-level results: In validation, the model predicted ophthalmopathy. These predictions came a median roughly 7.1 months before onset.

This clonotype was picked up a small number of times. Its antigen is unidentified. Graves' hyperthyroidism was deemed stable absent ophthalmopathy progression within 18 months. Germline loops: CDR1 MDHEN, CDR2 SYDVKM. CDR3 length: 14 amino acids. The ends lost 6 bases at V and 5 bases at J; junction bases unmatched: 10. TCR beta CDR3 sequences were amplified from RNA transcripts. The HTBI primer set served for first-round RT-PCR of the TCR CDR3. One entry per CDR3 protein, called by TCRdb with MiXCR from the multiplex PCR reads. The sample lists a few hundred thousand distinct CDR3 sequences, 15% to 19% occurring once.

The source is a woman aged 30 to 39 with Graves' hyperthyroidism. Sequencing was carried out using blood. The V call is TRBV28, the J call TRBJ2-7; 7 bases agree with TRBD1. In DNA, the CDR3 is TGTGCCAGCAGAAGGGACAGCGGAGCCGACGAGCAGTACTTC. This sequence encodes CASRRDSGADEQYF.